At least ten counts were recorded for the clone carrying this T cell receptor beta chain. Via MiXCR, TCRdb re-called the 5' RACE reads, giving one row per CDR3 protein. The sample carries about 570,000 distinct CDR3 sequences, approximately 10% recorded once. Germline V lookup: CDR1 DFQATT, CDR2 SNEGSKA (reference sequence). The CDR3 totals 14 residues. V lost 0 bases to trimming and J lost 2 bases, with 11 bases between them. This sample is part of a study of identical twins. Another study also made use of these data, one on yellow fever vaccine responses in identical twins.

Sequenced sample: PBMCs. The receptor was derived from a woman between 18 and 30 years old in good health. The rearrangement links TRBV20-1 to TRBJ2-7; D ambiguous. The CDR3 DNA reads TGCAGTGCTAGAGATCTATTGGACGCCTACGAGCAGTACTTC. Its translation: CSARDLLDAYEQYF.